This T cell receptor beta chain was documented in a study of T cell clonality in common variable immunodeficiency. Overall study results and limits: CVID subjects had higher TCRbeta clonality than healthy controls, most marked in about a third. Reportedly, TCR beta sequences from common variable immunodeficiency showed fewer deletions and N-nucleotide insertions.

Many counts were recorded for this clone. Its specificity is not known. Using immunoSEQ multiplex PCR, the repertoire was profiled, and TCRdb retains in-frame clones only, with some absent. The sample presents tens of thousands of clones, none singletons. The origin of this receptor is a person aged 18 to 70 in good health. Material for sequencing was peripheral blood mononuclear cells.

The CDR3: CASSLSPTGRGYNEQFF. The sequenced part of the CDR3 DNA is TGTGCCAGCAGTTTATCCCCGACAGGGAGGGGGTACAATGAG. J is TRBJ2-1 and V is TRBV27, with D perhaps assigned TRBD1 or TRBD2 (7 bases each). The read is 3 residues too short to cover the CDR3 end, so that end is filled in from the germline J gene. Germline V gene data show CDR1 as MNHEY and CDR2 as SMNVEV (reference sequence). Trimming shortened V by 0 bases and J by 4 bases, and 16 bases separated the two germline ends. This CDR3 is built from 17 residues.